This paragraph reports one TCR beta chain. Its cognate antigen is unknown. The TCR libraries each used total RNA (about 3,500 ng per library). The cDNA of both the TCRalpha and TCRbeta chains was subjected to two nested PCRs of approximately 16 and 10 cycles. TCRdb reanalyzed the 5' RACE reads and collapses them to one entry per CDR3 protein, without DNA. This repertoire comprises about 440,000 distinct CDR3 sequences; its ten largest clones make up more than 2%. In germline, CDR1 is MGHRA, CDR2 YSYEKL. This CDR3 has 15 amino acids. This record belongs to a study of monozygotic twins with inflammatory bowel disease. The study, taken as a whole, reports: Especially with disease activity, IBD patients had fewer clonotypes in common with others than healthy twins did. Researchers were unable to tell different T cell subtypes apart.

The sequence derives from a human donor with ulcerative colitis or Crohn's disease, or a healthy co-twin of an affected twin (not recorded which). The chain is built from TRBV4-1 and TRBJ2-5; the TRBD1 assignment by TCRdb is unverifiable without DNA. The sequenced sample consisted of blood. The CDR3 reads CASSQEGAGEETQYF.